What follows are 20 T cell receptor beta chains derived from one specimen sequenced in a study of cytomegalovirus exposure and HLA in healthy donors. Use of 60 Vbeta and 13 Jbeta primers characterized the PCR. Sequencing was performed with immunoSEQ multiplex PCR; in TCRdb, only in-frame clones are kept and a portion is missing. This table has some 120,000 clones, about 70% appearing once. Sequencing used PBMCs. The receptors here all came from a woman aged 40 to 55 in good health and CMV-seropositive.

The chain couples TRBV7-8 to TRBJ1-1, with TRBD1 identical over 7 bases. CDR3 length equals 13 residues. J lost 4 bases, V lost 5 bases, and 4 bases had no gene match. Germline CDR1 and CDR2: SGHVS and FQNEAQ. The CDR3 region is CASSLGTVTEAFF. CDR3 coding DNA: TGTGCCAGCAGCCTTGGGACAGTCACTGAAGCTTTCTTT.

The chain uses TRBV6-5 and TRBJ2-3, with a possible D match to TRBD1 (6 bases). The V end was cut by 0 bases, the J end by 4 bases, with 11 bases between. Looked up from germline, CDR1 is MNHEY and CDR2 is SVGAGI. The CDR3 extends over 15 amino acids. The CDR3 loop is CASSYSPGAADTQYF. As DNA, the CDR3 is TGTGCCAGCAGTTACTCGCCAGGGGCGGCAGATACGCAGTATTTT.

The V gene is TRBV5-4, the J gene TRBJ2-6; 9 bases fit TRBD2. Trimming cost V 4 bases and J 3 bases; bases outside gene matches: 5. CDR1 and CDR2 from the germline V gene are SGHNT and YYREEE (reference sequence). The CDR3 extends over 16 amino acids. CDR3 residues: CASSPAGGLGANVLTF. DNA for the CDR3: TGTGCCAGCAGCCCCGCGGGGGGGCTTGGGGCCAACGTCCTGACTTTC.

The genes are TRBV2 and TRBJ2-7; 9 nucleotides line up with TRBD1. J lost 6 bases, V lost 9 bases, and 3 bases had no gene match. CDR1 and CDR2 (germline): SNHLY, FYNNEI. CDR3 length equals 11 residues. This CDR3 reads CARGGQGEQYF. The CDR3 nucleotides read TGTGCCAGAGGGGGACAGGGCGAGCAGTACTTC.

The chain has TRBV4-1 and TRBJ2-2; 15 bases line up with TRBD2. V shed 7 bases, J shed 7 bases, and the junction held 7 bases outside the gene matches. The germline gives CDR1 MGHRA, CDR2 YSYEKL. This CDR3 is 16 amino acids long. CDR3 residues: CASTRTSGGAGGELFF. The CDR3 region has the DNA TGCGCCAGCACACGGACTAGCGGGGGGGCTGGCGGGGAGCTGTTTTTT.

The chain joins TRBV15 to TRBJ1-3; D is perhaps TRBD1 (5 bases). Germline CDR1 LNHNV, CDR2 YYDKDF (reference sequence). V lost 2 bases and J lost 5, with 10 bases in between. CDR3 length: 14 amino acids. As DNA, the CDR3 is TGTGCCACCAGCAGACAGGGTAGGCGAAACACCATATATTTT. It yields the protein CATSRQGRRNTIYF. Using reference TRBV15 and TRBJ1-3 for the parts outside the CDR3, the full variable domain is DAMVIQNPRYQVTQFGKPVTLSCSQTLNHNVMYWYQQKSSQAPKLLFHYYDKDFNNEADTPDNFQSRRPNTSFCFLDIRSPGLGDTAMYLCATSRQGRRNTIYFGEGSWLTVV.

The chain joins TRBV10-2 to TRBJ2-7, with 10 bases that match TRBD1. The V gene end was trimmed by 6 bases and the J gene end by 1 base; junction bases not matched to a gene: 3. The CDR3 is 14 residues long. Germline-derived CDR1 and CDR2 are WSHSY and SAAADI. This CDR3 reads CASRVDRGSYEQYF. The CDR3 coding sequence is TGCGCCAGCAGAGTGGACAGGGGGTCCTACGAGCAGTACTTC.

The chain couples TRBV15 to TRBJ1-4; TRBD1 aligns across 8 bases. With 0 bases clipped from V and 7 bases from J, the junction kept 4 bases outside the gene matches. This CDR3 is built from 15 residues. The V gene's germline CDR1 is LNHNV and CDR2 YYDKDF (reference sequence). The CDR3 spells CATSRDRGRPEKLFF. CDR3 DNA: TGTGCCACCAGCAGAGACAGGGGGCGCCCTGAAAAACTGTTTTTT.

This clone was counted a single time. The CDR3 spells CASTGHYEQYF. The CDR3 bases are TGTGCCAGCACTGGGCATTACGAGCAGTACTTC. V is TRBV6-1 and J is TRBJ2-5; no clear D. The J call may be wrong; the DNA end is better matched by TRBJ2-7. The CDR3 is 11 residues long. Germline V lookup: CDR1 MNHNS, CDR2 SASEGT.

The chain is built from TRBV7-9 and TRBJ1-5, with 8 positions matching TRBD1. The CDR3 covers 18 residues. Trimming at V came to 8 bases and at J to 4 bases, leaving 19 bases not matched to a gene. Germline values: CDR1 SEHNR, CDR2 FQNEAQ (reference sequence). The CDR3 loop reads CASQRVIQGAIRNQPQHF. CDR3 sequence (DNA): TGTGCCAGCCAACGAGTGATTCAGGGGGCGATTAGGAATCAGCCCCAGCATTTT.

This clone has a handful of counts. The genes are TRBV10-2 and TRBJ1-6; the match to TRBD1 covers 10 bases. Losses at the gene ends were 5 bases for V and 13 bases for J; bases not matched to a gene: 5. The length of the CDR3 is 13 residues. CDR1 is WSHSY and CDR2 is SAAADI in the germline V gene. CDR3: CASSTGQGMPLHF. In nucleotides, the CDR3 is TGCGCCAGCAGTACGGGACAGGGGATGCCCCTCCACTTT.

The chain employs TRBV14 and TRBJ1-2; 9 positions match TRBD1. CDR3 length: 17 amino acids. The ends lost 0 bases at V and 8 bases at J; junction bases unmatched: 13. CDR1 is SGHDN, CDR2 FVKESK, per germline. CDR3 DNA sequence: TGTGCCAGCAGCCAAGAAGGGACAGGGACAGTGTTGAAAGGCTACACCTTC. Amino acids: CASSQEGTGTVLKGYTF.

In this sample, this clone turned up many times. This chain joins TRBV15 and TRBJ2-7; the match to TRBD1 covers 10 bases. Per the germline V gene, CDR1 is LNHNV and CDR2 is YYDKDF (reference sequence). The V segment lost 6 bases and the J segment 0 bases; nucleotides outside the gene matches: 8. The CDR3 length is 16 residues. The CDR3 nucleotides read TGTGCCACCAGTCGGGGGAGGACAGGGGGCTCCTACGAGCAGTACTTC. This translates into CATSRGRTGGSYEQYF.

The V and J genes are TRBV30 and TRBJ2-2; the D is unclear. V was clipped by 3 bases and J by 6 bases, with 8 bases between them. The germline CDR1 and CDR2 sequences are GTSNPN and SVGIG (reference sequence). This CDR3 contains 12 residues. The CDR3 region is CAWRLPSGELFF. The CDR3 nucleotides read TGTGCCTGGAGACTACCCTCCGGGGAGCTGTTTTTT. Combining the CDR3 with reference TRBV30 and TRBJ2-2 gives the whole variable domain SQTIHQWPATLVQPVGSPLSLECTVEGTSNPNLYWYRQAAGRGLQLLFYSVGIGQISSEVPQNLSASRPQDRQFILSSKKLLLSDSGFYLCAWRLPSGELFFGEGSRLTVL.

The table lists this clone with a few counts. The chain employs TRBV6-5 and TRBJ1-5, with a possible D match to TRBD1 (5 bases). V lost 5 bases to trimming and J lost 3 bases, with 14 bases between them. Germline V gene data show CDR1 as MNHEY and CDR2 as SVGAGI. The CDR3 runs 15 residues. The CDR3 DNA reads TGTGCCAGCAGTCCCAGGGAGGGCACCAATCAGCCCCAGCATTTT. This codes for CASSPREGTNQPQHF.

This clone was observed a handful of times. The chain carries TRBV7-9 and TRBJ1-2; no clear D gene. CDR3 length: 13 amino acids. Germline CDR1 SEHNR, CDR2 FQNEAQ (reference sequence). The V gene lost 5 bases and the J gene lost 4 bases, with 11 bases spanning the gap. The CDR3 nucleotides are TGTGCCAGCAGCGAAAGTGGGAGCTATGGCTACACCTTC. Its translation is CASSESGSYGYTF.

J is TRBJ1-2 and V is TRBV10-3, with D perhaps matching TRBD1 (6 bases). The germline CDR1 and CDR2 sequences are ENHRY and SYGVKD. With 4 bases removed from V and 7 bases from J, the gap between germline ends came to 13 bases. The CDR3 covers 13 residues. CDR3 sequence reads: CAISGPGTSGYTF. For the CDR3, the DNA is TGTGCCATCAGTGGCCCCGGGACAAGTGGCTACACCTTC.

The V call is TRBV7-6, the J call TRBJ2-1, with 8 bases aligning to TRBD2. J was trimmed by 5 bases and V by 0 bases; bases with no gene match: 12. Germline assignment: CDR1 SGHVS and CDR2 FNYEAQ. CDR3 length: 18 residues. The CDR3 nucleotides are TGTGCCAGCAGCTTAGCGGGGTTACCTAGCGGGTTAAACAATGAGCAGTTCTTC. Its protein is CASSLAGLPSGLNNEQFF.

The chain combines TRBV18 with TRBJ1-2; 8 bases agree with TRBD1. CDR3 length: 16 residues. Germline V CDR1 and CDR2: KGHSH, LQKENI. V trimming: 3 bases; J trimming: 3 bases; junction bases outside the gene matches: 9. CDR3 coding DNA: TGTGCCAGCTCACCCGGGCAGGGGGCGCAGGACTATGGCTACACCTTC. Its protein is CASSPGQGAQDYGYTF.

The chain joins TRBV5-1 to TRBJ1-3; D may be TRBD1 (6 bases). CDR3 length: 17 residues. The germline V gene has CDR1 SGHRS and CDR2 YFSETQ. With 0 bases removed from V and 8 bases from J, the gap between germline ends came to 21 bases. CDR3 sequence (DNA): TGCGCCAGCAGCTTGGTTGGGGGCGTAGGGAGAACGGACACCATATATTTT. Translated, it gives CASSLVGGVGRTDTIYF. Combining the CDR3 with reference TRBV5-1 and TRBJ1-3 gives the whole variable domain KAGVTQTPRYLIKTRGQQVTLSCSPISGHRSVSWYQQTPGQGLQFLFEYFSETQRNKGNFPGRFSGRQFSNSRSEMNVSTLELGDSALYLCASSLVGGVGRTDTIYFGEGSWLTVV.